The following is a T cell receptor beta chain sequence with its context. What it binds is not known. Trimming removed 1 base at V and 4 bases at J, with 14 bases between. The germline gives CDR1 SEHNR, CDR2 FQNEAQ (reference sequence). The CDR3 extends over 16 amino acids. This entry belongs to a study of shared clonotypes between healthy human individuals. The study, taken as a whole, reports: Naive subsets tended to show greater estimated richness than memory subsets. The generation probabilities recorded for non-shared clonotypes fell below those of clonotypes shared by all four donors.

It was CD45RO-negative cells, positively selected for CCR7, that made up naive CD8 cells, with terminally differentiated effector memory CD45RA+ cells excluded. In the study's own analysis: ImmunoSEQ output lacked quality scores and full-length reads, limiting matched filtering. Sequencing used immunoSEQ multiplex PCR; TCRdb keeps in-frame clones, though not all of them. The V and J calls and clone size come from that table; D and trimming were worked out from the DNA. This sample has nearly 600,000 clones, with nearly 97% found just once. The receptor comes from a woman aged 25-40 years in good health. The rearrangement uses TRBV7-9 and TRBJ2-1; weak D call: TRBD1 (5 bases). What was sequenced was naive CD8+ T cells sorted from blood. The CDR3 bases are TGTGCCAGCAGCTTAGGCACAGGACCCAAGTACAATGAGCAGTTCTTC. The encoded protein is CASSLGTGPKYNEQFF. Based on the CDR3 plus reference TRBV7-9 and TRBJ2-1, the full variable domain is DTGVSQNPRHKITKRGQNVTFRCDPISEHNRLYWYRQTLGQGPEFLTYFQNEAQLEKSRLLSDRFSAERPKGSFSTLEIQRTEQGDSAMYLCASSLGTGPKYNEQFFGPGTRLTVL.